Presented here are 26 T cell receptor beta chains from one specimen sequenced in a study of shared clonotypes between healthy human individuals. The method was immunoSEQ multiplex PCR; TCRdb's version includes in-frame clones alone and lacks a portion of them. Of some 1 million clones listed, around 75% were seen once; the top ten hold approximately 1.5%. The specimen was memory CD4+ T cells sorted from blood. The subset here: CD45RA-negative fraction. These receptors came from a young man in good health.

The chain combines TRBV4-1 with TRBJ1-2; D gene uncertain. Germline CDR1 and CDR2: MGHRA and YSYEKL. Trimming cost V 0 bases and J 0 bases, with 11 bases left between them. This CDR3 spans 16 amino acids. The CDR3 bases are TGCGCCAGCAGCCAAGAAGAGGGAACAGCTAACTATGGCTACACCTTC. Amino acids: CASSQEEGTANYGYTF.

This clone was counted only a few times. The chain uses TRBV21-1 and TRBJ2-7. TRBV21-1 is tagged as a pseudogene. This CDR3 is 15 amino acids long. The CDR3 sequence is CASSKGETAKDEQYF. The CDR3 DNA follows: TGTGCCAGCAGCAAAGGGGAGACAGCCAAGGACGAGCAGTACTTC.

The chain is built from TRBV5-4 and TRBJ2-7; TRBD1 is a possible D gene (5 bases). The length of the CDR3 is 12 residues. Trimming left V 7 bases short and J 7 bases short, with 15 bases between. CDR1 and CDR2 from the germline V gene are SGHNT and YYREEE (reference sequence). The CDR3 sequence is CASSLGASEQYF. In DNA form, the CDR3 reads TGTGCCAGCTCCCTTGGGGCATCAGAGCAGTACTTC.

The chain links TRBV19 to TRBJ1-5; 7 bases are a match to TRBD1. Germline V gene sequence: CDR1 LNHDA, CDR2 SQIVND (reference sequence). This CDR3 contains 16 residues. The V and J ends lost 3 bases and 3 bases, in that order; junction bases with no gene match: 8. The CDR3 nucleotides read TGTGCCAGTAGTATTGGTTGGGACAGCTTCAATCAGCCCCAGCATTTT. This codes for CASSIGWDSFNQPQHF.

The rearrangement uses TRBV6-5 and TRBJ2-7; D may correspond to TRBD1 or TRBD2 (5 bases each). Trimming pared 0 bases from V and 5 bases from J, leaving 14 bases between. The CDR3 is 15 amino acids. Germline loops: CDR1 MNHEY, CDR2 SVGAGI. The CDR3 here is CASSYSLRGPHEQYF. DNA for the CDR3: TGTGCCAGCAGTTACTCTTTGAGGGGTCCCCACGAGCAGTACTTC.

V is TRBV7-2 and J is TRBJ1-2, with a possible D match to TRBD1 (6 bases). Germline CDR1 and CDR2: SGHTA and FQGNSA. This CDR3 region has 16 residues. V gave up 0 bases and J gave up 8 bases, with 19 bases separating them. The CDR3 loop reads CASSLAEPRGVYGYTF. The CDR3 DNA sequence: TGTGCCAGCAGCTTAGCGGAACCAAGGGGGGTATACGGCTACACCTTC.

Written as DNA, the CDR3 is TGTGCCAGCAGTCCTGACAGGGCGAACACTGAAGCTTTCTTT. Translated: CASSPDRANTEAFF. V gene TRBV6-6 combines with J gene TRBJ1-1, with 7 bases lining up with TRBD1. Trimming cost V 5 bases and J 1 base; bases outside gene matches: 4. The CDR3 extends over 14 amino acids. Germline V gene lookup returns CDR1 MNHNY and CDR2 SVGAGI (reference sequence).

The chain combines TRBV2 with TRBJ2-3, with TRBD2 identical over 8 bases. This CDR3 is 14 amino acids long. V shed 8 bases and J 4 bases; nucleotides not matched to a gene: 8. In germline, CDR1 is SNHLY, CDR2 FYNNEI. CDR3 nucleotides: TGTGCCAGCTGCTTTCAAGCGGGAGCAGATACGCAGTATTTT. This translates into CASCFQAGADTQYF. The full variable domain, completed using reference TRBV2 and TRBJ2-3, is EPEVTQTPSHQVTQMGQEVILRCVPISNHLYFYWYRQILGQKVEFLVSFYNNEISEKSEIFDDQFSVERPDGSNFTLKIRSTKLEDSAMYFCASCFQAGADTQYFGPGTRLTVL.

The chain joins TRBV6-6 to TRBJ1-2; 8 nucleotides match TRBD1. The germline V gene encodes CDR1 MNHNY and CDR2 SVGAGI (reference sequence). The V gene end was trimmed by 0 bases and the J gene end by 8 bases; junction bases not matched to a gene: 5. The CDR3 consists of 14 residues. CDR3 DNA: TGTGCCAGCAGTTACTCGGACAGGGCCGGCGGCTACACCTTC. It yields the protein CASSYSDRAGGYTF.

V usage is TRBV21-1 and J usage is TRBJ2-1; the listed D gene, TRBD2, was not tested against the DNA. TRBV21-1 is recorded as a pseudogene. The CDR3 sequence is 16 residues long. The chain's CDR3 is CASSKAGPSGRCEQFF. The CDR3, as DNA: TGTGCCAGCAGCAAAGCCGGTCCTAGCGGGAGATGTGAGCAGTTCTTC.

Worth noting for this clone: The identical CDR3 is also encoded by other nucleotide sequences in the sample. This chain connects TRBV5-1 to TRBJ2-3; 12 bases agree with TRBD2. Germline V lookup: CDR1 SGHRS, CDR2 YFSETQ. This CDR3 region has 16 residues. V lost 3 bases to trimming and J lost 1 base; unmatched junction nucleotides: 3. CDR3 sequence: CASSSRTSGGTDTQYF. CDR3 DNA sequence: TGCGCCAGCAGCTCTAGGACTAGCGGGGGCACAGATACGCAGTATTTT.

This clone was recorded only once. The chain joins TRBV7-2 to TRBJ1-1; D gene uncertain. The CDR3 covers 12 residues. The V end was cut by 8 bases, the J end by 4 bases, with 11 bases between. Germline V lookup: CDR1 SGHTA, CDR2 FQGNSA. The CDR3 here is CASGYRGTEAFF. In DNA form, the CDR3 reads TGTGCCAGCGGGTATCGGGGCACTGAAGCTTTCTTT. Based on the CDR3 plus reference TRBV7-2 and TRBJ1-1, the full variable domain is GAGVSQSPSNKVTEKGKDVELRCDPISGHTALYWYRQSLGQGLEFLIYFQGNSAPDKSGLPSDRFSAERTGGSVSTLTIQRTQQEDSAVYLCASGYRGTEAFFGQGTRLTVV.

The V gene is TRBV7-2, the J gene TRBJ2-3; unclear D gene. Trimming cost V 8 bases and J 1 base, with 16 bases left between them. Germline assignment: CDR1 SGHTA and CDR2 FQGNSA. The length of the CDR3 is 15 residues. The CDR3 DNA reads as TGTGCCAGCTCCCCGGACCGGTGGGGCACAGATACGCAGTATTTT. Encoded protein: CASSPDRWGTDTQYF.

This chain uses TRBV2 with TRBJ2-2, with 7 bases lining up with TRBD2. CDR1 and CDR2 (germline): SNHLY, FYNNEI. V was pared by 6 bases and J by 1 base, with 5 bases of the junction left unmatched. The CDR3 is 15 amino acids. CDR3 region: CASSQGGRNTGELFF. CDR3 nucleotides: TGTGCCAGCAGCCAGGGAGGGAGGAACACCGGGGAGCTGTTTTTT.

The rearrangement uses TRBV6-5 and TRBJ2-3; a possible D gene is TRBD1 (6 bases). The CDR3 is 15 residues long. V lost 6 bases and J 1 base, leaving 14 bases between the germline ends. Germline V CDR1 and CDR2: MNHEY, SVGAGI. CDR3 nucleotide sequence: TGTGCCAGCAGCTTACAGGGCCTCGGCACAGATACGCAGTATTTT. Translation gives CASSLQGLGTDTQYF.

This clone was seen a handful of times. The chain links TRBV19 to TRBJ2-3, with D possibly TRBD2 on 6 matching bases. The CDR3 contains 14 residues. Germline CDR1 reads LNHDA; CDR2 reads SQIVND (reference sequence). With 6 bases removed from V and 5 bases from J, the gap between germline ends came to 15 bases. The CDR3 nucleotides are TGTGCCAGTAGCGAGCGGGCGGGCGGAGATACGCAGTATTTT. Its protein is CASSERAGGDTQYF.

The rearrangement links TRBV7-9 to TRBJ1-5; D perhaps matches TRBD1 (5 bases). The germline V gene has CDR1 SEHNR and CDR2 FQNEAQ (reference sequence). With 3 bases removed from V and 4 bases from J, the gap between germline ends came to 13 bases. The CDR3 length is 15 residues. The DNA of the CDR3 is TGTGCCAGCAGCTTGGGGCAACGGGAAAATCAGCCCCAGCATTTT. Amino acid sequence: CASSLGQRENQPQHF.

The genes are TRBV9 and TRBJ2-3; no clear D gene. CDR1 and CDR2 from the germline V gene are SGDLS and YYNGEE. The CDR3 covers 15 residues. Trimming took off 0 bases at V and 6 bases at J, with 14 bases between the two ends. As DNA, the CDR3 is TGTGCCAGCAGCGTAGGGCTTGGGGTCGGTGATACGCAGTATTTT. It is translated as CASSVGLGVGDTQYF.

This clone was observed a single time. V is TRBV11-2 and J is TRBJ2-5; 10 bases align to TRBD1. Germline-derived CDR1 and CDR2 are SGHAT and FQNNGV. The CDR3 sequence is 17 residues long. With 4 bases clipped from V and 11 bases from J, the junction kept 19 bases outside the gene matches. The CDR3 is CASSSRDRGGGWVGQYF. The CDR3 DNA reads as TGTGCCAGCAGCTCCCGGGACAGGGGAGGGGGATGGGTTGGGCAGTACTTC. Full variable domain (remainder filled in from reference TRBV11-2 and TRBJ2-5): EAGVAQSPRYKIIEKRQSVAFWCNPISGHATLYWYQQILGQGPKLLIQFQNNGVVDDSQLPKDRFSAERLKGVDSTLKIQPAKLEDSAVYLCASSSRDRGGGWVGQYFGPGTRLLVL.

The chain recombines TRBV11-1 with TRBJ2-4; maybe TRBD1 (6 bases). The CDR3 extends over 16 amino acids. The V end lost 5 bases, the J end lost 5 bases, and 19 bases lay between the germline ends. Looked up from germline, CDR1 is SGHAT and CDR2 is FQDESV (reference sequence). This chain's CDR3 is CASSPTGFAEENIQYF. The CDR3 bases are TGTGCCAGCAGCCCCACAGGGTTTGCCGAAGAAAACATTCAGTACTTC.

With respect to this clone: A far bigger clonotype differs at one base, so this is likely a read error. J is TRBJ1-1 and V is TRBV28; TRBD1 might be the D (6 bases). Germline CDR1 and CDR2: MDHEN and SYDVKM. Between the trimmed V and J ends, which lost 5 bases and 1 base, there was a span of 8 bases. This CDR3 spans 13 amino acids. The DNA for the CDR3 is TGTGCCAGCAGTCCGGGACAGAACACTGAAGCTTTCTTT. Translated, it gives CASSPGQNTEAFF. Based on the CDR3 plus reference TRBV28 and TRBJ1-1, the full variable domain is DVKVTQSSRYLVKRTGEKVFLECVQDMDHENMFWYRQDPGLGLRLIYFSYDVKMKEKGDIPEGYSVSREKKERFSLILESASTNQTSMYLCASSPGQNTEAFFGQGTRLTVV.

The chain employs TRBV30 and TRBJ2-7; D gene unclear. This CDR3 has 14 residues. V was clipped by 3 bases and J by 0 bases, with 12 bases between them. Per germline, CDR1 GTSNPN and CDR2 SVGIG (reference sequence). The CDR3 is CAWRIGVLSYEQYF. As DNA, the CDR3 is TGTGCCTGGAGAATTGGGGTTCTCTCCTACGAGCAGTACTTC.

The chain carries TRBV5-3 and TRBJ1-2; D gene unclear. TRBV5-3 is given ORF status, its function remaining uncertain. The CDR3 consists of 15 residues. Deletions cut 2 bases from V and 1 base from J, with 12 bases between. The CDR3 DNA reads TGTGCCAGAAGCTTAGGACGGACTTTTAACTATGGCTACACCTTC. Translation gives CARSLGRTFNYGYTF.

The rearrangement links TRBV15 to TRBJ1-2; D is undetermined. V was clipped by 0 bases and J by 12 bases, with 11 bases between them. Per germline, CDR1 LNHNV and CDR2 YYDKDF (reference sequence). CDR3 length: 12 amino acids. The CDR3 sequence is CATSRDYWGDTF. The CDR3 DNA is TGTGCCACCAGCAGAGATTATTGGGGAGACACCTTC.

V is TRBV6-6 and J is TRBJ1-2, with D hard to call. Looked up from germline, CDR1 is MNHNY and CDR2 is SVGAGI (reference sequence). V was clipped by 4 bases and J by 8 bases, with 23 bases between them. There are 16 residues in the CDR3. The CDR3 DNA reads TGTGCCAGCAGTTCTCCGGGGTGGGAGGGAGGAGGGGGCTACACCTTC. Translation gives CASSSPGWEGGGGYTF.

This chain uses TRBV6-1 with TRBJ1-2; tentative D call: TRBD1 (5 bases). The CDR3 covers 14 residues. V lost 11 bases and J 5 bases, leaving 21 bases between the germline ends. Germline V gene data show CDR1 as MNHNS and CDR2 as SASEGT. DNA of the CDR3: TGTGCCCTAATCGCAAAGGGGAGGGTGTATGGCTACACCTTC. This encodes CALIAKGRVYGYTF.